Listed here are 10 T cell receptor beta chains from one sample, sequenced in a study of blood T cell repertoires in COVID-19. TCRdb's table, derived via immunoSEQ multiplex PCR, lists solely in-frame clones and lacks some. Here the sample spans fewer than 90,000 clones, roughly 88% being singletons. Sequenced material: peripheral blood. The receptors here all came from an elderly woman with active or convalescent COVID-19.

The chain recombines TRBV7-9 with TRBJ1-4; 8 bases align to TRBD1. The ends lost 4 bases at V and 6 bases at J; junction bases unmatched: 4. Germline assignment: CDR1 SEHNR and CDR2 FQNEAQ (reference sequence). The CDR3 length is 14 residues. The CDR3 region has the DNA TGTGCCAGCAGCTCCGGGACAGGAGATGAAAAACTGTTTTTT. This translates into CASSSGTGDEKLFF.

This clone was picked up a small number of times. The CDR3: CSVDAGQGDTQYF. The CDR3 nucleotides are TGCAGCGTTGATGCGGGACAGGGAGATACGCAGTATTTT. This sequence joins TRBV29-1 and TRBJ2-3, with 9 bases that match TRBD1. V lost 3 bases, J lost 5 bases, and 3 bases stayed unmatched. This CDR3 contains 13 residues. Germline V gene lookup returns CDR1 SQVTM and CDR2 ANQGSEA.

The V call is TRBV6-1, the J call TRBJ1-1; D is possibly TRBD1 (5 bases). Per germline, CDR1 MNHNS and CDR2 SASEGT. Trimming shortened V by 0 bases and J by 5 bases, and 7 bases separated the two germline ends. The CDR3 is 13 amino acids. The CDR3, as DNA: TGTGCCAGCAGTGAAGCGCCAGGGACTGAAGCTTTCTTT. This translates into CASSEAPGTEAFF.

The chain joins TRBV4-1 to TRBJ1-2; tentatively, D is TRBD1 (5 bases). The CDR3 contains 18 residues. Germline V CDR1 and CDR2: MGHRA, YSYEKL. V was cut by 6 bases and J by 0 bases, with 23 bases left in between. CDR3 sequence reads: CASRLQALRDSANYGYTF. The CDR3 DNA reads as TGCGCCAGCAGGCTTCAAGCCCTTCGGGACTCAGCTAACTATGGCTACACCTTC.

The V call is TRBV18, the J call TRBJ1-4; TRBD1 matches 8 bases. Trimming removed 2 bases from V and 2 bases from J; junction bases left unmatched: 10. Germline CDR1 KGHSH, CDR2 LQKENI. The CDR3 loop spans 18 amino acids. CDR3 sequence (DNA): TGTGCCAGCTCACCAAAGAGACAGGGGATTGGGACTAATGAAAAACTGTTTTTT. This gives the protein CASSPKRQGIGTNEKLFF.

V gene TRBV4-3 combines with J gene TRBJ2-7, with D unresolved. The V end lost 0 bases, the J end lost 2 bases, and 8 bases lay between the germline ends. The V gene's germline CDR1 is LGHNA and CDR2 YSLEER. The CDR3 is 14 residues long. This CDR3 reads CASSQEAGAYEQYF. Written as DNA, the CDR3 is TGCGCCAGCAGCCAAGAGGCAGGCGCCTACGAGCAGTACTTC.

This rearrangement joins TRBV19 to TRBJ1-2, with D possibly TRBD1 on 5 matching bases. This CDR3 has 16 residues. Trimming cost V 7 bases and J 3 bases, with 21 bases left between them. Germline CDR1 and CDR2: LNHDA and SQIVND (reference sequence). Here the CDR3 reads CASTGSRVGGDYGYTF. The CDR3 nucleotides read TGTGCCAGTACCGGCAGCAGGGTGGGTGGCGACTATGGCTACACCTTC. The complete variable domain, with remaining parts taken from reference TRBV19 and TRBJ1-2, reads DGGITQSPKYLFRKEGQNVTLSCEQNLNHDAMYWYRQDPGQGLRLIYYSQIVNDFQKGDIAEGYSVSREKKESFPLTVTSAQKNPTAFYLCASTGSRVGGDYGYTFGSGTRLTVV.

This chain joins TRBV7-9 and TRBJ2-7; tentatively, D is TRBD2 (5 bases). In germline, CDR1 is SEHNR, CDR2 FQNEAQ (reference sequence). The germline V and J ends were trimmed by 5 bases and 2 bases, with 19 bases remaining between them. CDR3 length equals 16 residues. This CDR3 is CASSPSGNLRTYEQYF. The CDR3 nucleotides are TGTGCCAGCAGCCCCTCGGGGAATCTTCGTACCTACGAGCAGTACTTC.

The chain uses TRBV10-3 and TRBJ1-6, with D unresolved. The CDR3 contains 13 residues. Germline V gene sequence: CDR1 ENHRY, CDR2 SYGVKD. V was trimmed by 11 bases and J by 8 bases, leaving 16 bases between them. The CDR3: CAFSGTWDSPLHF. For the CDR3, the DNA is TGTGCCTTTTCGGGAACTTGGGATTCACCCCTCCACTTT.

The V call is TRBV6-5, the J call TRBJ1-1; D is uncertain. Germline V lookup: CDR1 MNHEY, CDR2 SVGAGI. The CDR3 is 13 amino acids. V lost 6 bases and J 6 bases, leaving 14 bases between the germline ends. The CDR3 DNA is TGTGCCAGCAGGGGGAGCCGATCTGCTGAAGCTTTCTTT. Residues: CASRGSRSAEAFF.